This T cell receptor beta chain was recovered during a study of vaccination effects on CD4 cells after COVID-19. Whole-study context: Prior to sequencing, the ViraFEST assay stimulated PBMC with viral peptide pools, which expanded the antigen-specific CD4+ T cells. Participants received two doses of either the BNT162b2 or mRNA-1273 vaccine.

Study observations and caveats: The authors studied few convalescent patients and collected no early post-infection timepoints. Just 1 of 255 vaccine-induced clones in healthy recipients was cross-reactive.

The repertoire was sequenced with immunoSEQ multiplex PCR; TCRdb's copy has only in-frame clones and lacks some. The sample holds under 30,000 clones, about 62% seen once. Having been cultured for about ten days, the cells underwent CD4+ T cell isolation. This clone was detected only a few times. What it binds is not known. This TCR was sampled from a human donor who received a COVID-19 vaccine. Sample: CD4+ T cells from PBMCs cultured without peptide, taken before COVID-19 vaccination.

This chain's CDR3 is CASSVEGGGQYF. The CDR3 DNA sequence: TGTGCCAGCAGCGTAGAGGGGGGCGGGCAGTATTTT. The V gene is TRBV9, the J gene TRBJ2-3; TRBD1 or TRBD2 may be the D gene (6 bases each). From germline, CDR1 is SGDLS and CDR2 YYNGEE. The CDR3 runs to 12 residues. Deletions cut 0 bases from V and 11 bases from J, with 10 bases between.